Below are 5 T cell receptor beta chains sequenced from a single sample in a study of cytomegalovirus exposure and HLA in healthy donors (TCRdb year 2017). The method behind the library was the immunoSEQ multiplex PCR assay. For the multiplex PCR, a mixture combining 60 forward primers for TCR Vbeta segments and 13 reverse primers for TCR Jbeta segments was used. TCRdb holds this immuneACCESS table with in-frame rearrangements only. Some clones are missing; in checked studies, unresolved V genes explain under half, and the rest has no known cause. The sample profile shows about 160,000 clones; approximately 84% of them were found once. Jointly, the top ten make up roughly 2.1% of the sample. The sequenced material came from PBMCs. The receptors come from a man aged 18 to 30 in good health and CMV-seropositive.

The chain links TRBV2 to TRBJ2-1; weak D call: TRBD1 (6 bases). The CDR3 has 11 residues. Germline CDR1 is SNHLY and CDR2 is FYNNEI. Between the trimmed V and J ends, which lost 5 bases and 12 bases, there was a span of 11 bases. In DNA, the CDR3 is TGTGCCAGCAGTTCCAGGGGCCCGCAGTTCTTC. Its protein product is CASSSRGPQFF.

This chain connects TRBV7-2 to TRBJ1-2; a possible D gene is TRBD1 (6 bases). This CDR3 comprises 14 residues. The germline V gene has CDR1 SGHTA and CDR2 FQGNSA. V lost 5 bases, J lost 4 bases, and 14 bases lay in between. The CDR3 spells CASSPEGVPYGYTF. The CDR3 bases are TGTGCCAGCAGCCCAGAGGGGGTTCCCTATGGCTACACCTTC.

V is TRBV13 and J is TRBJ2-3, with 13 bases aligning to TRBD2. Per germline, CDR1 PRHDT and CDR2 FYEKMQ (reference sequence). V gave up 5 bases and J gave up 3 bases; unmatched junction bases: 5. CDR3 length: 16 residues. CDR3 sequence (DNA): TGTGCCAGCAGCACCTGGACTAGCGGGGGAACAGATACGCAGTATTTT. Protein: CASSTWTSGGTDTQYF.

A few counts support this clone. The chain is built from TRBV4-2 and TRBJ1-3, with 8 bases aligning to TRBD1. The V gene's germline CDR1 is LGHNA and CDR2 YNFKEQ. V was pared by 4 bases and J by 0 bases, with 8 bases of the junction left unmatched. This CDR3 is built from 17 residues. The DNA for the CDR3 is TGTGCCAGCAGCCCGACAGGGGCATCTAACTCTGGAAACACCATATATTTT. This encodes CASSPTGASNSGNTIYF.

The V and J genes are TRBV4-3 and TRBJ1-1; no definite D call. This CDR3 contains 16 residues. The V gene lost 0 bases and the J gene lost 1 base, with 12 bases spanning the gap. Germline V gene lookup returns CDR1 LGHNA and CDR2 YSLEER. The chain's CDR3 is CASSQEFRGRNTEAFF. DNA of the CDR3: TGCGCCAGCAGCCAAGAATTCCGTGGGAGGAACACTGAAGCTTTCTTT.